This section outlines one T cell receptor beta chain sequence together with its context. Per the germline V gene, CDR1 is SGHTA and CDR2 is FQGNSA. V lost 5 bases to trimming and J lost 2 bases; unmatched junction nucleotides: 8. The CDR3 is made up of 15 amino acids. The data derive from a study of blood T cells in healthy people across ages. Primed by a sample-barcoded 5' primer and a J-beta primer mix, a second PCR proceeded for roughly 7 to 11 cycles. TCRdb re-called the 5' RACE reads through MiXCR, storing one row per CDR3 protein. The table shows over 1.5 million distinct CDR3 sequences, with 49% occurring only once.

The chain uses TRBV7-2 and TRBJ2-5; 7 nucleotides align to TRBD2. Sample: blood. The origin of this receptor is a woman between 40 and 55 years old in good health. DNA for the CDR3: TGTGCCAGCAGCCCCGGACGAGCGGGGCAAGAGACCCAGTACTTC. This gives the protein CASSPGRAGQETQYF.